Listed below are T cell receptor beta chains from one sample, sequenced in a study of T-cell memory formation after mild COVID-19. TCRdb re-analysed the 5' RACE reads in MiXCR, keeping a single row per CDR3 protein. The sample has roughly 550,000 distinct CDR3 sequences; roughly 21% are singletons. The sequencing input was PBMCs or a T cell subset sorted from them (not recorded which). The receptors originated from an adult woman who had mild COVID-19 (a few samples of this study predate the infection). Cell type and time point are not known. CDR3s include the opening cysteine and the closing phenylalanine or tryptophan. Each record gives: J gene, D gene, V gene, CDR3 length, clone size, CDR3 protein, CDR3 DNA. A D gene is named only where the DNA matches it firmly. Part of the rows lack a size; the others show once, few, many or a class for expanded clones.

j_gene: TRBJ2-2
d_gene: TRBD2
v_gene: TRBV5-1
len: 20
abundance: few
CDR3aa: CASSSPGLAGEEVLPGELFF
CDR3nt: TGCGCCAGCAGCTCACCGGGACTAGCGGGGGAGGAGGTTCTTCCCGGGGAGCTGTTTTTT

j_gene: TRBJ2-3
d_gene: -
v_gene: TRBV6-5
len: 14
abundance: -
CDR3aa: CASSSDGFTDTQYF
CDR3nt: TGTGCCAGCAGCTCGGACGGATTCACAGATACGCAGTATTTT

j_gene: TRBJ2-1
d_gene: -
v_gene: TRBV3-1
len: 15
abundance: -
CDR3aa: CASRGDRNSYNEQFF
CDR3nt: TGTGCCAGCAGGGGAGACAGAAACTCCTACAATGAGCAGTTCTTC

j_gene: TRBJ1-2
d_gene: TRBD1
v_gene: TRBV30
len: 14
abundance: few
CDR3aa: CAWRSDRVNYGYTF
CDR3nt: TGTGCCTGGAGATCGGACAGGGTCAACTATGGCTACACCTTC

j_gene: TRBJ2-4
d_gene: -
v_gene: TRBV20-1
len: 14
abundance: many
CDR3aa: CSANPGLAKNIQYF
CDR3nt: TGCAGTGCCAACCCTGGGCTAGCCAAAAACATTCAGTACTTC

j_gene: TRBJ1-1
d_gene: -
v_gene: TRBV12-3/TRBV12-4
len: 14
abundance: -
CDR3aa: CASSPLEVNTEAFF
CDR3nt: TGTGCCAGCAGCCCCCTCGAGGTGAACACTGAAGCTTTCTTT

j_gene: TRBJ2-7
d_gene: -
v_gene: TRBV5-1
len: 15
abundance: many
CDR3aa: CASSPEGTSAYEQYF
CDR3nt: TGCGCCAGCAGCCCCGAGGGGACTTCTGCCTACGAGCAGTACTTC

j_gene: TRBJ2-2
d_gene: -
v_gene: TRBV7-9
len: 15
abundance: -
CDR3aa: CASSLARGPTGELFF
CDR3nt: TGTGCCAGCAGCTTGGCCAGGGGTCCTACCGGGGAGCTGTTTTTT

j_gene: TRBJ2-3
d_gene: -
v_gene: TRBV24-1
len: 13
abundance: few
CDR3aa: CATRGLAAHTQYF
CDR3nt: TGTGCCACCCGAGGACTCGCCGCTCATACGCAGTATTTT

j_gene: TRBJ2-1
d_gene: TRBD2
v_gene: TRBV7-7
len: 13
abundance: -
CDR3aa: CASSTSSGNEQFF
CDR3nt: TGTGCTAGCAGCACGTCTAGCGGGAATGAGCAGTTCTTC

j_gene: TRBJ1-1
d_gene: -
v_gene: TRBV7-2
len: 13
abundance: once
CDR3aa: CASSYGGTPEAFF
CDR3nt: TGTGCCAGCAGCTATGGGGGGACCCCTGAAGCTTTCTTT

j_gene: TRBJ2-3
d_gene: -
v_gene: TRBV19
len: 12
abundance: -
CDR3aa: CASTGGTDTQYF
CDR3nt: TGTGCCAGTACTGGGGGAACAGATACGCAGTATTTT

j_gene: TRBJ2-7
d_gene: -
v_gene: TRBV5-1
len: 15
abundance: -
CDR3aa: CASSWAGTPSYEQYF
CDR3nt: TGCGCCAGCAGCTGGGCCGGGACTCCTTCCTACGAGCAGTACTTC

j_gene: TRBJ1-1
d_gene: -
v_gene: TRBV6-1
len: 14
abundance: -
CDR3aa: CASIPGTLNTEAFF
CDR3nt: TGTGCCAGCATCCCCGGGACCTTAAACACTGAAGCTTTCTTT

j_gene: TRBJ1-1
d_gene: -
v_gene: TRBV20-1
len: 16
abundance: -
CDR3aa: CSARDWTSPWGTEAFF
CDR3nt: TGCAGTGCTAGAGATTGGACATCCCCTTGGGGCACTGAAGCTTTCTTT

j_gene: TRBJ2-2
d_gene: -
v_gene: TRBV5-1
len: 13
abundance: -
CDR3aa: CASSTPNTGELFF
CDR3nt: TGCGCCAGCAGCACACCGAACACCGGGGAGCTGTTTTTT

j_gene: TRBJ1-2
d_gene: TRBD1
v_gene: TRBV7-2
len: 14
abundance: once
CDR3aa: CASSGQTGNYGYTF
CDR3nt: TGTGCCAGCAGCGGCCAGACAGGGAACTATGGCTACACCTTC

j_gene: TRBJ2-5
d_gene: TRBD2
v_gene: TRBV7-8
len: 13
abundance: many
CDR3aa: CASRGGGRETQYF
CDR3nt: TGTGCCAGCAGGGGTGGCGGGAGAGAGACCCAGTACTTC

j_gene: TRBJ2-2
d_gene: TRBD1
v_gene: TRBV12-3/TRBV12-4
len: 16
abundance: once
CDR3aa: CASSFWGQGHTGELFF
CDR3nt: TGTGCCAGCAGTTTCTGGGGACAGGGGCACACCGGGGAGCTGTTTTTT

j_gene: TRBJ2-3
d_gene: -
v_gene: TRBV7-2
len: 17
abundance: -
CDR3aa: CASSLERIGRYTDTQYF
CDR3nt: TGTGCCAGCAGCTTAGAGCGAATCGGACGGTACACAGATACGCAGTATTTT

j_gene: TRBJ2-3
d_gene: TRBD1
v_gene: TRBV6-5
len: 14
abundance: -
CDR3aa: CASSYGTGTDTQYF
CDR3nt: TGTGCCAGCAGTTACGGGACAGGGACAGATACGCAGTATTTT

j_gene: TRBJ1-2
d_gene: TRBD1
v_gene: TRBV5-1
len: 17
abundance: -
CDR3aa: CASSFRTGGEMDYGYTF
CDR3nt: TGCGCCAGCAGCTTCAGGACAGGGGGCGAGATGGACTATGGCTACACCTTC

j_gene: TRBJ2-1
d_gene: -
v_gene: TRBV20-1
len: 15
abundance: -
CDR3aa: CSARESAARIMGQFF
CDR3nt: TGCAGTGCTAGAGAGTCGGCGGCCCGGATCATGGGGCAGTTCTTC

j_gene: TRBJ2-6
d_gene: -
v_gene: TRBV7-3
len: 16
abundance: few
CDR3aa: CASSLGQLSGANVLTF
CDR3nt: TGTGCCAGCAGCTTAGGTCAACTCTCTGGGGCCAACGTCCTGACTTTC

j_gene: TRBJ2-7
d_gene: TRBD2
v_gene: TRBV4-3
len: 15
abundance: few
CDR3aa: CASSQIWSGSLEQYF
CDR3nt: TGCGCCAGCAGCCAAATATGGAGCGGGAGCCTTGAGCAGTACTTC

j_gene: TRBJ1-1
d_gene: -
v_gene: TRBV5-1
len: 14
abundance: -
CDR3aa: CASSWSEAGTEAFF
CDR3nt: TGCGCCAGCAGCTGGAGCGAGGCGGGCACTGAAGCTTTCTTT

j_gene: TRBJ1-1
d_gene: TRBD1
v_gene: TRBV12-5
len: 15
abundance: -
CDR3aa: CASGFGTGEGLEAFF
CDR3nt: TGTGCTAGTGGTTTCGGAACAGGGGAGGGCCTGGAGGCTTTCTTT

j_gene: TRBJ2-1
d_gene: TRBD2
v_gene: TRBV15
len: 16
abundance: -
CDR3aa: CATSRGASGRYNEQFF
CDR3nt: TGTGCCACCAGCAGAGGGGCTAGCGGACGATACAATGAGCAGTTCTTC

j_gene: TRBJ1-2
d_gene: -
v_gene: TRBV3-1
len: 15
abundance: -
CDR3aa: CASFRPLPYRYGYTF
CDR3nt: TGTGCCAGCTTCCGACCGCTCCCCTACCGCTATGGCTACACCTTC

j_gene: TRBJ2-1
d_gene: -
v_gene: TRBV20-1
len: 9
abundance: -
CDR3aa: CSAREEQFF
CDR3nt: TGCAGTGCTAGAGAGGAGCAGTTCTTC

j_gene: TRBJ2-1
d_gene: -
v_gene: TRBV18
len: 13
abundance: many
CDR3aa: CASSPRLDNEQFF
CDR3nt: TGTGCCAGCTCACCACGACTAGACAATGAGCAGTTCTTC

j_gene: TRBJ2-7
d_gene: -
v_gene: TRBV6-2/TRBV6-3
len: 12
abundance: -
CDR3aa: CASSYPEYEQYF
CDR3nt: TGTGCCAGCAGTTACCCAGAATACGAGCAGTACTTC

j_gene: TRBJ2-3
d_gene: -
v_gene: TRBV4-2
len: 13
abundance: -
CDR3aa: CASSQDFPDTQYF
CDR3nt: TGTGCCAGCAGCCAAGATTTCCCAGATACGCAGTATTTT

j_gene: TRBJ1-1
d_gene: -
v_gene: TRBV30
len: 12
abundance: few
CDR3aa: CAWSESDTEAFF
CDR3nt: TGTGCCTGGAGTGAATCGGACACTGAAGCTTTCTTT

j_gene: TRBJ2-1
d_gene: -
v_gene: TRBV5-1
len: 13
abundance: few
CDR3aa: CASSFGRGDEQFF
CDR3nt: TGCGCCAGCAGCTTTGGGCGGGGCGATGAGCAGTTCTTC

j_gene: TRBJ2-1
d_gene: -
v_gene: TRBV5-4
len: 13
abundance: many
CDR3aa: CASKRSSYNEQFF
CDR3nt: TGTGCCAGCAAGAGGAGCTCCTACAATGAGCAGTTCTTC

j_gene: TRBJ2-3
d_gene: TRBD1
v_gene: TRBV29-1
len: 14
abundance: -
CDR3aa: CSVEPGTDPYTQYF
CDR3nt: TGCAGCGTTGAGCCCGGGACAGACCCCTATACGCAGTATTTT

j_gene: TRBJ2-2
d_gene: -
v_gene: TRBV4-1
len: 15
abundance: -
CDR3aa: CASSQLTGDTGELFF
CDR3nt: TGCGCCAGCAGCCAATTGACGGGGGACACCGGGGAGCTGTTTTTT

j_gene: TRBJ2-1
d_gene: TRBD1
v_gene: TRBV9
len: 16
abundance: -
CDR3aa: CASSVALGQGSNEQFF
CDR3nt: TGTGCCAGCAGCGTAGCTCTTGGACAGGGGTCCAATGAGCAGTTCTTC

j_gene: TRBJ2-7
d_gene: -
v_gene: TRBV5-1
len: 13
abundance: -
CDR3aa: CASSTSGDYEQYF
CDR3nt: TGCGCCAGCAGCACATCCGGGGACTACGAGCAGTACTTC

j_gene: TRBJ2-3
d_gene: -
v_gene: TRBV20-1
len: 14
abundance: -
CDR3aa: CSAPGVRQVIPQYF
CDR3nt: TGCAGTGCTCCGGGAGTAAGACAGGTGATCCCGCAGTATTTT

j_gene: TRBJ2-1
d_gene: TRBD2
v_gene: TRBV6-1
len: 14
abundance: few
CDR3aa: CASSSAGSNNEQFF
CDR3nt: TGTGCCAGCAGTTCAGCGGGGTCTAACAATGAGCAGTTCTTC

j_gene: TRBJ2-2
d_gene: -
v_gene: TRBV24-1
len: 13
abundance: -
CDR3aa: CATSQPNTGELFF
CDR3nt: TGTGCCACCAGTCAGCCGAACACCGGGGAGCTGTTTTTT

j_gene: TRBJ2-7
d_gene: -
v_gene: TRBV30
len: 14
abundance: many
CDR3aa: CAWSAPLTPYEQYF
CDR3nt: TGTGCCTGGAGTGCCCCCCTGACCCCCTACGAGCAGTACTTC

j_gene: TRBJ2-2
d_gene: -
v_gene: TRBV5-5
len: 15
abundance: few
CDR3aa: CASSLRSPNTGELFF
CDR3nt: TGTGCCAGCAGCTTGCGCAGCCCGAACACCGGGGAGCTGTTTTTT

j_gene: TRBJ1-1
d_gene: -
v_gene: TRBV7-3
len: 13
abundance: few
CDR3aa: CASSLLGYTEAFF
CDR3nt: TGTGCCAGCAGCCTACTAGGGTACACTGAAGCTTTCTTT

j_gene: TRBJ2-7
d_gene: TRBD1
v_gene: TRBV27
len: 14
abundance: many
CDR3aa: CASSFGQASYEQYF
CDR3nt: TGTGCCAGCAGTTTCGGACAGGCCTCCTACGAGCAGTACTTC

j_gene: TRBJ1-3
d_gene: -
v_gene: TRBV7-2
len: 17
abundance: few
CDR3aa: CASSLILIYEAGNTIYF
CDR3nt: TGTGCCAGCAGCTTAATCCTGATTTATGAGGCTGGAAACACCATATATTTT

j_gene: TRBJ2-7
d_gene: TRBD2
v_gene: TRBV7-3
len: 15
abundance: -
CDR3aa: CASSAGLAGAREQYF
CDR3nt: TGTGCCAGCAGCGCCGGACTAGCGGGGGCCCGGGAGCAGTACTTC

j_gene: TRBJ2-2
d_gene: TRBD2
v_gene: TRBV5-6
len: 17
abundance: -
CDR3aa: CASSLVAGARDTGELFF
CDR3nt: TGTGCCAGCAGCTTGGTAGCGGGGGCGCGAGACACCGGGGAGCTGTTTTTT

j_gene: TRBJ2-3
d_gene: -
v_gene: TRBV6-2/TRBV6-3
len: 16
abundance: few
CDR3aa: CASSYWGARGGDTQYF
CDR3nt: TGTGCCAGCAGTTATTGGGGGGCACGAGGAGGAGATACGCAGTATTTT

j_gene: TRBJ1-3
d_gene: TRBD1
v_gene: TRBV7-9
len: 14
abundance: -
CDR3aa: CASSSGGAGNTIYF
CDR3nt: TGTGCCAGCAGCTCAGGGGGCGCTGGAAACACCATATATTTT

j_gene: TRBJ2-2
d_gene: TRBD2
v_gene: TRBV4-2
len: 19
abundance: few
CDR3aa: CASSQGPGTSGGKAGELFF
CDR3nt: TGTGCCAGCAGCCAAGGCCCCGGGACTAGCGGGGGGAAGGCCGGGGAGCTGTTTTTT

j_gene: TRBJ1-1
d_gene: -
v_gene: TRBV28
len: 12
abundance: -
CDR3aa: CASSFPAYEAFF
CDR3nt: TGTGCCAGCAGTTTTCCGGCATACGAAGCTTTCTTT

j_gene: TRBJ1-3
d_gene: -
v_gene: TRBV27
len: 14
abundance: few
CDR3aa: CASSLARTGNTIYF
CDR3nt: TGTGCCAGCAGTTTGGCACGGACTGGAAACACCATATATTTT

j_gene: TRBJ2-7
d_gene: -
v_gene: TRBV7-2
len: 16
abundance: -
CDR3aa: CASSPGPGRYSYEQYF
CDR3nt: TGTGCCAGCAGCCCAGGGCCGGGGCGCTACTCCTACGAGCAGTACTTC

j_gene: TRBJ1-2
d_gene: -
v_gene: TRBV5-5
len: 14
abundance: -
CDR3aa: CASSLDGSGIASTF
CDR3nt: TGTGCCAGCAGCTTGGATGGGTCCGGCATTGCTTCCACCTTC

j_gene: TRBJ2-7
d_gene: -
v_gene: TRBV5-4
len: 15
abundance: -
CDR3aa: CASSLGRDISYEQYF
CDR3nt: TGTGCCAGCAGCTTGGGGCGGGACATCTCCTACGAGCAGTACTTC

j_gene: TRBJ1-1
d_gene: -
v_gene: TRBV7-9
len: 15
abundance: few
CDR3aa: CASSPMERMNTEAFF
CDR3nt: TGTGCCAGCAGCCCCATGGAGAGAATGAACACTGAAGCTTTCTTT

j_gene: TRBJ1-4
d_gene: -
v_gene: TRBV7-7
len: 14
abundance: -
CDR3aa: CASSRTRVNEKLFF
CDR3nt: TGTGCTAGCAGCCGGACAAGAGTGAATGAAAAACTGTTTTTT